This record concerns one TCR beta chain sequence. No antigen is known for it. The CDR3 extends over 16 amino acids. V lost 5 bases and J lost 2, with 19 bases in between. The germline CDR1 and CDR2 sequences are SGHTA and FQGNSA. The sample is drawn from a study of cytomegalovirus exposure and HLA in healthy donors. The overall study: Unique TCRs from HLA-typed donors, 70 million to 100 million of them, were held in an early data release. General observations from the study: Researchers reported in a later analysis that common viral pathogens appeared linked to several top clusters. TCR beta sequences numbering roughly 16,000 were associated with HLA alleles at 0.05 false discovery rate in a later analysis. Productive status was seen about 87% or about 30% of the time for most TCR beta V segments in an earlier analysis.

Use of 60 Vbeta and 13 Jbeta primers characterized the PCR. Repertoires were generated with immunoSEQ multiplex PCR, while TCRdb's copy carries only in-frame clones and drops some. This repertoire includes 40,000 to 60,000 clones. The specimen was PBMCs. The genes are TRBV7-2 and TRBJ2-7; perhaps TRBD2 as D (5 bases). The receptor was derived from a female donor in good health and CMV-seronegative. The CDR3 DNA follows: TGTGCCAGCAGCCCAACCGCTGGAGCGGCTCCCTACGAGCAGTACTTC. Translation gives CASSPTAGAAPYEQYF.